Shown below are 29 T cell receptor beta chains from a single sample sequenced in a study of molecular identifiers for immune sequencing clone quantification. TCRdb re-called the PCR reads through MiXCR, storing one row per CDR3 protein. The data show 600,000 to 650,000 distinct CDR3 sequences, with nearly 20% seen just once and roughly 0.9% held by the top ten. The sample was naive CD8+ T cells from blood, with Jurkat cell RNA spiked in. Subset specified: FACS-sorted CD8+CD4-CCR7+CD45RA+ naive T cells. All receptors derive from a human donor in good health. Some libraries in this study had Jurkat cell RNA spiked in.

The rearrangement links TRBV2 to TRBJ1-1, with TRBD1 matching over 7 bases. Germline CDR1 and CDR2: SNHLY and FYNNEI. Trimming cost V 11 bases and J 2 bases; bases outside gene matches: 8. There are 13 residues in the CDR3. The CDR3 loop is CAWKDRFNTEAFF. CDR3 nucleotide sequence: TGTGCCTGGAAGGACAGGTTCAACACTGAAGCTTTCTTT.

This clonotype was observed many times. V usage is TRBV20-1 and J usage is TRBJ2-7, with TRBD1 identical over 7 bases. Germline CDR1 and CDR2: DFQATT and SNEGSKA (reference sequence). CDR3 length equals 14 residues. Germline trimming cut 1 base from V and 2 bases from J; bases unmatched to any gene: 5. The CDR3 region is CSARVAQGAYEQYF. The CDR3 bases are TGCAGTGCTAGAGTGGCCCAGGGGGCCTACGAGCAGTACTTC.

In this sample, this clonotype turned up many times. The rearrangement links TRBV5-1 to TRBJ2-7; TRBD1 or TRBD2 may be the D gene (5 bases each). The CDR3 is made up of 15 amino acids. The V gene lost 0 bases and the J gene lost 3 bases, with 13 bases spanning the gap. From germline, CDR1 is SGHRS and CDR2 YFSETQ. Written as DNA, the CDR3 is TGCGCCAGCAGCTTGGATCCGGGGACGGACTACGAGCAGTACTTC. Its translation is CASSLDPGTDYEQYF.

Worth noting for this clonotype: Possible read error: a much larger clone is one base away. CDR3 nucleotide sequence: TGCGCCAGCAGCCTATGGCCGAGGGACAGGGATGACAAACTGTTTTTT. Its protein product is CASSLWPRDRDDKLFF. V usage is TRBV4-1 and J usage is TRBJ1-4; 9 positions agree with TRBD1. The CDR3 sequence is 16 residues long. Germline lookup yields CDR1 MGHRA and CDR2 YSYEKL.

The V gene is TRBV14, the J gene TRBJ2-1; TRBD2 agrees at 8 bases. Trimming cost V 3 bases and J 0 bases; bases outside gene matches: 4. This CDR3 spans 16 amino acids. Germline-derived CDR1 and CDR2 are SGHDN and FVKESK. The CDR3 DNA sequence: TGTGCCAGCAGCCAGATAGCGGGGAGCTCCTACAATGAGCAGTTCTTC. Protein: CASSQIAGSSYNEQFF. Filled out from reference TRBV14 and TRBJ2-1, the complete variable domain reads EAGVTQFPSHSVIEKGQTVTLRCDPISGHDNLYWYRRVMGKEIKFLLHFVKESKQDESGMPNNRFLAERTGGTYSTLKVQPAELEDSGVYFCASSQIAGSSYNEQFFGPGTRLTVL.

This clonotype has just a few counts. The chain is built from TRBV30 and TRBJ1-1; no clear D. Germline CDR1 GTSNPN, CDR2 SVGIG (reference sequence). This CDR3 has 12 amino acids. Trimming pared 0 bases from V and 4 bases from J, leaving 6 bases between. The CDR3 here is CAWSVFSTEAFF. The CDR3 bases are TGTGCCTGGAGTGTCTTTTCCACTGAAGCTTTCTTT. The full variable domain, completed using reference TRBV30 and TRBJ1-1, is SQTIHQWPATLVQPVGSPLSLECTVEGTSNPNLYWYRQAAGRGLQLLFYSVGIGQISSEVPQNLSASRPQDRQFILSSKKLLLSDSGFYLCAWSVFSTEAFFGQGTRLTVV.

This clonotype has more than one count but fewer than ten. J is TRBJ2-1 and V is TRBV13; D gene unclear. The CDR3 length is 16 residues. The germline V gene has CDR1 PRHDT and CDR2 FYEKMQ (reference sequence). Trimming cost V 5 bases and J 0 bases, with 14 bases left between them. This chain's CDR3 is CASSPPGSSSYNEQFF. CDR3 in DNA: TGTGCCAGCAGCCCCCCCGGGTCGAGCTCCTACAATGAGCAGTTCTTC. Drawing the rest from reference TRBV13 and TRBJ2-1, the complete variable domain is AAGVIQSPRHLIKEKRETATLKCYPIPRHDTVYWYQQGPGQDPQFLISFYEKMQSDKGSIPDRFSAQQFSDYHSELNMSSLELGDSALYFCASSPPGSSSYNEQFFGPGTRLTVL.

This clonotype was picked up many times. The genes are TRBV4-1 and TRBJ2-7; D ambiguous. Trimming took 0 bases from V and 6 from J, leaving 6 bases between them. This CDR3 has 12 residues. Germline CDR1 reads MGHRA; CDR2 reads YSYEKL. The CDR3 region is CASSQEGLEQYF. DNA of the CDR3: TGCGCCAGCAGCCAAGAAGGGCTCGAGCAGTACTTC.

About this clonotype: Germline is not matched at one junction end, which may reflect a read error. The genes are TRBV5-3 and TRBJ2-7; 8 bases are a match to TRBD1. TRBV5-3 is filed as an ORF, its function uncertain. CDR3 length equals 14 residues. This CDR3 reads CASSLGWTGQEQYF. CDR3 DNA sequence: TGTGCCAGCAGCTTGGGTTGGACAGGGCAAGAGCAGTACTTC.

The chain has TRBV20-1 and TRBJ1-5, with D perhaps matching TRBD1 (5 bases). Trimming left V 1 base short and J 0 bases short, with 28 bases between. The CDR3 loop spans 21 amino acids. CDR1 and CDR2 (germline): DFQATT, SNEGSKA (reference sequence). Here the CDR3 reads CSARAEAAGTPIRNSNQPQHF. In nucleotides, the CDR3 is TGCAGTGCTAGAGCAGAAGCAGCCGGGACCCCGATCCGTAATAGCAATCAGCCCCAGCATTTT.

A remark on this clonotype: A much larger clonotype is one base distant, so this may be a read error. The chain uses TRBV6-6 and TRBJ1-4; D not resolved. Germline V gives CDR1 MNHNY, CDR2 SVGAGI (reference sequence). V was pared by 5 bases and J by 0 bases, with 13 bases between. The CDR3 loop spans 16 amino acids. The chain's CDR3 is CASSRRRETTNEKLFF. CDR3 nucleotide sequence: TGTGCCAGCAGTCGCCGACGCGAAACAACTAATGAAAAACTGTTTTTT.

This clonotype has just a few counts. The CDR3 region is CASSLGVSGIYEQYF. CDR3 coding DNA: TGTGCCAGCAGTTTGGGGGTGAGCGGGATCTACGAGCAGTACTTC. The genes are TRBV27 and TRBJ2-7, with 7 bases matching TRBD2. Trimming took 3 bases from V and 3 from J; bases not matched to a gene: 8. In germline, CDR1 is MNHEY, CDR2 SMNVEV (reference sequence). The CDR3 sequence is 15 residues long.

This clonotype was observed many times. The chain has TRBV27 and TRBJ2-7; 8 bases align to TRBD2. Looked up from germline, CDR1 is MNHEY and CDR2 is SMNVEV (reference sequence). The ends lost 2 bases at V and 2 bases at J; junction bases unmatched: 5. The CDR3 length is 15 residues. CDR3 sequence: CASSLTGGGTYEQYF. CDR3 in DNA: TGTGCCAGCAGTTTAACCGGCGGGGGGACCTACGAGCAGTACTTC.

This clonotype occurred many times. The J gene is TRBJ2-1, the V gene TRBV19; 10 nucleotides match TRBD2. This CDR3 comprises 15 residues. V lost 3 bases, J lost 7 bases, and 6 bases stayed unmatched. Germline-derived CDR1 and CDR2 are LNHDA and SQIVND (reference sequence). This CDR3 reads CASSMVLAGDNEQFF. The CDR3 coding sequence is TGTGCCAGTAGTATGGTCCTAGCGGGGGATAATGAGCAGTTCTTC.

This clonotype appeared many times. The gene calls are TRBV28 and TRBJ2-5, with 8 bases identical to TRBD1. With 3 bases clipped from V and 4 bases from J, the junction kept 7 bases outside the gene matches. This CDR3 has 15 residues. Germline lookup yields CDR1 MDHEN and CDR2 SYDVKM. The CDR3 DNA reads as TGTGCCAGCAGTTTGGACAGGGTTAATGTAGAGACCCAGTACTTC. Translation gives CASSLDRVNVETQYF.

This clonotype was counted ten times or more. In DNA, the CDR3 is TGTGCCAGCAGCTCACGCTCTTCTGAAGCTTTCTTT. Protein sequence: CASSSRSSEAFF. The gene calls are TRBV7-9 and TRBJ1-1; D not resolved. This CDR3 comprises 12 residues. V dropped 4 bases and J dropped 6 bases, with 9 bases sitting between them. The germline V gene encodes CDR1 SEHNR and CDR2 FQNEAQ (reference sequence).

This clonotype was observed at least ten times. V and J are TRBV4-2 and TRBJ2-7; D is unresolved. CDR1 and CDR2 from the germline V gene are LGHNA and YNFKEQ. Trimming took 0 bases from V and 2 from J, leaving 14 bases between them. CDR3 size: 16 residues. In DNA form, the CDR3 reads TGTGCCAGCAGCCAAGATTTTAGTGGTTGGGCCTACGAGCAGTACTTC. It yields the protein CASSQDFSGWAYEQYF.

The chain links TRBV4-3 to TRBJ2-1; the D gene is possibly TRBD2 (7 bases). V was shortened by 3 bases and J by 9 bases, with 15 bases between the two germline ends. The CDR3 is made up of 14 amino acids. The germline V gene has CDR1 LGHNA and CDR2 YSLEER. CDR3: CASSHWGGRSEQFF. The CDR3 DNA reads as TGCGCCAGCAGCCACTGGGGGGGCAGGAGTGAGCAGTTCTTC.

This clonotype was observed many times. The chain couples TRBV4-3 to TRBJ2-3; 12 bases map to TRBD2. Trimming at V came to 1 base and at J to 6 bases, leaving 5 bases not matched to a gene. This CDR3 spans 16 amino acids. Germline loops: CDR1 LGHNA, CDR2 YSLEER. The DNA for the CDR3 is TGCGCCAGCAGCCAAGGGACTAGCGGGATTCTGGATACGCAGTATTTT. This translates into CASSQGTSGILDTQYF.

The chain links TRBV7-2 to TRBJ2-5; maybe TRBD2 (6 bases). The V end was cut by 1 base, the J end by 2 bases, with 11 bases between. Germline CDR1 SGHTA, CDR2 FQGNSA. CDR3 length equals 15 residues. The CDR3 loop reads CASSLVTGVQETQYF. CDR3 in DNA: TGTGCCAGCAGCTTAGTTACGGGAGTACAAGAGACCCAGTACTTC.

Regarding this clonotype: A much larger clone differs from this one at a single base, so this may be a read error. This chain uses TRBV7-6 with TRBJ2-3, with 12 bases identical to TRBD2. The CDR3 runs to 16 residues. Germline CDR1 reads SGHVS; CDR2 reads FNYEAQ. After removal of 5 bases from V and 10 bases from J, the junction contained 13 bases not matched to a gene. The CDR3 protein is CASSPTSGGHSNPQYF. CDR3 nucleotides: TGTGCCAGCAGCCCTACTAGCGGGGGGCACTCAAATCCGCAGTATTTT.

Points on this clonotype: In this CDR3 the conserved last residue, phenylalanine or tryptophan, is missing, so a read error is likely. This rearrangement joins TRBV23-1 to TRBJ1-1; unclear D gene. TRBV23-1 is treated as an ORF (open reading frame) with a function not yet certain. Trimming took off 4 bases at V and 4 bases at J, with 16 bases between the two ends. The CDR3 extends over 15 amino acids. CDR3 DNA sequence: TGCGCCAGCAGTCCGAAGAGGGTCCCGGGCACTGAAGCTTTCGTT. Translated: CASSPKRVPGTEAFV.

This clonotype was recorded once. It may be a read error: a sequence one base away is much more abundant. The DNA of the CDR3 is TGTGCCAGTAGTTACGGGGGCTTTAACGCTGAAGCTTTCTTT. Residues: CASSYGGFNAEAFF. This chain connects TRBV19 to TRBJ1-1; a possible D gene is TRBD1 (6 bases). CDR1 and CDR2 from the germline V gene are LNHDA and SQIVND (reference sequence). This CDR3 has 14 amino acids. The ends were cut back, 5 bases at V and 6 bases at J, with 16 bases in the middle.

This clonotype was seen at least ten times. Here the CDR3 DNA reads TGTGCCAGCAGTTCCCGGACAGGGCCAGGCGAGCAGTACTTC. The encoded protein is CASSSRTGPGEQYF. V is TRBV28 and J is TRBJ2-7; 8 nucleotides line up with TRBD1. The CDR3 length is 14 residues. Germline assignment: CDR1 MDHEN and CDR2 SYDVKM. J was trimmed by 6 bases and V by 4 bases; bases with no gene match: 8.

Comments on this clonotype: A much larger clone differs from this one at a single base, so this may be a read error. The chain uses TRBV29-1 and TRBJ1-1, with TRBD1 identical over 8 bases. CDR1 and CDR2 from the germline V gene are SQVTM and ANQGSEA. The CDR3 is 11 amino acids. The CDR3 loop reads CSVESDREASF. DNA for the CDR3: TGCAGCGTTGAATCGGACAGGGAAGCTTCCTTT.

The rearrangement links TRBV7-9 to TRBJ2-1; TRBD2 matches at 13 bases. The germline CDR1 and CDR2 sequences are SEHNR and FQNEAQ (reference sequence). V was pared by 0 bases and J by 7 bases, with 6 bases of the junction left unmatched. The CDR3 consists of 17 residues. The CDR3 nucleotides read TGTGCCAGCAGCTTAGCGCCACTAGCGGGGGGGGATAATGAGCAGTTCTTC. It translates to CASSLAPLAGGDNEQFF.

This clonotype showed up many times. V and J are TRBV4-3 and TRBJ2-1, with 9 bases that match TRBD2. This CDR3 has 17 amino acids. With 4 bases clipped from V and 4 bases from J, the junction kept 11 bases outside the gene matches. From germline, CDR1 is LGHNA and CDR2 YSLEER. CDR3 region: CASSPEVAGVGYNEQFF. The CDR3 nucleotides are TGCGCCAGCAGCCCCGAGGTAGCGGGGGTCGGGTACAATGAGCAGTTCTTC.

As to this clonotype: It may be a read error: a sequence one base away is much more abundant. This chain connects TRBV7-9 to TRBJ1-3; the match to TRBD1 covers 7 bases. From germline, CDR1 is SEHNR and CDR2 FQNEAQ (reference sequence). The length of the CDR3 is 14 residues. The CDR3 region has the DNA TGTGCCTGCAGCTCGGACAGGACATTAAACACCATATATTTT. This translates into CACSSDRTLNTIYF.

Concerning this clonotype itself: This may arise from a read error, as a much more abundant clone is one base away. This likely comes from a read error, as the CDR3 has no conserved phenylalanine or tryptophan at its end. The chain is built from TRBV2 and TRBJ1-5; possibly TRBD1 for D (6 bases). Trimming shortened V by 6 bases and J by 8 bases, and 17 bases separated the two germline ends. Germline-derived CDR1 and CDR2 are SNHLY and FYNNEI. There are 14 residues in the CDR3. In DNA form, the CDR3 reads TGTGCCAGCAGCGGGGGCCAGGGGAAGGAGCCCCAGCATTCT. The encoded protein is CASSGGQGKEPQHS.